This T cell receptor (beta chain) was retrieved from a study of cytomegalovirus exposure and HLA in healthy donors. Study conclusions and caveats: Subsequent analysis found a tendency for first-cohort TCR clusters to co-occur within the 90 to 150 validation repertoires. Researchers catalogued some 160 TCR beta chains as cytomegalovirus-associated. The classifier reportedly diagnosed cytomegalovirus status with high sensitivity and specificity.

A note on this clone: Its specificity is not known.

This table comes from immunoSEQ multiplex PCR, and its TCRdb copy is limited to in-frame clones, with some not included. The sample consists of some 99,000 clones, around nine tenths of them appearing once. The donors were members of the validation cohort, which comprised 90 to 150 subjects and was separate from the first cohort of 666 subjects. V lost 1 base and J 4 bases, leaving 13 bases between the germline ends. CDR3 length equals 15 residues. The V gene's germline CDR1 is SGHAT and CDR2 FQNNGV. The sequenced sample consisted of PBMCs. This TCR was recovered from a woman aged 18-29 years in good health and CMV-seronegative. This rearrangement joins TRBV11-2 to TRBJ1-2; TRBD1 is a possible D gene (6 bases). CDR3: CASSLAGGAIYGYTF. For the CDR3, the DNA is TGTGCCAGCAGCTTAGCTGGGGGGGCCATCTATGGCTACACCTTC.